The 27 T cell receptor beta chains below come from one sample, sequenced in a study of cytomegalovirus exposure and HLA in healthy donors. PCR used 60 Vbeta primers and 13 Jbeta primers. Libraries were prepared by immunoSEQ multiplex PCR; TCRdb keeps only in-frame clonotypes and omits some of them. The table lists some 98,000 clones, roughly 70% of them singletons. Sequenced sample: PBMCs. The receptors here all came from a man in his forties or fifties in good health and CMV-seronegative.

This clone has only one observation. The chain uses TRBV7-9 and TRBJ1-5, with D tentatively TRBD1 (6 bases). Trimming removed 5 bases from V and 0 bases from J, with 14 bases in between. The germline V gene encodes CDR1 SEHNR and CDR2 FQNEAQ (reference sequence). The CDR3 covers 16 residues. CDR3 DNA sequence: TGTGCCAGCAGCGTAGGACAGAGAGATAGCAATCAGCCCCAGCATTTT. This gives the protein CASSVGQRDSNQPQHF.

CDR3 coding DNA: TGTGCCAGCTCACTTGTCCCACAGGGGCGGATAGACGAGCAGTACTTC. It is translated as CASSLVPQGRIDEQYF. The rearrangement links TRBV18 to TRBJ2-7; 7 bases line up with TRBD1. Germline loops: CDR1 KGHSH, CDR2 LQKENI. The CDR3 spans 16 residues. J was trimmed by 5 bases and V by 4 bases; bases with no gene match: 14.

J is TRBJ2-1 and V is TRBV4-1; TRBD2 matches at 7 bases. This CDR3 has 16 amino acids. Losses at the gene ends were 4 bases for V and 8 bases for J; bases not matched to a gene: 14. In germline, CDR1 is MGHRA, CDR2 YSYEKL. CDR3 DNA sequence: TGCGCCAGCAGCCCCCAGACTAGCCCAGATTACGATGAGCAGTTCTTC. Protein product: CASSPQTSPDYDEQFF.

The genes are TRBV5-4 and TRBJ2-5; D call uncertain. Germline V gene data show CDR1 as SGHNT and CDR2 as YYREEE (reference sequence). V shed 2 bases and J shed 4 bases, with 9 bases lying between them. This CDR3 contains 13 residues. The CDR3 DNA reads TGTGCCAGCAGCTTATCAGAACCAGAGACCCAGTACTTC. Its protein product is CASSLSEPETQYF.

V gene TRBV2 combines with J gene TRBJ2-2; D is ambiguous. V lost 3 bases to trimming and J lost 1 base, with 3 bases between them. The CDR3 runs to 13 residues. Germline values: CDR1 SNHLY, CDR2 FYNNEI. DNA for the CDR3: TGTGCCAGCAGTGACGGGAACACCGGGGAGCTGTTTTTT. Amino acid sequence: CASSDGNTGELFF.

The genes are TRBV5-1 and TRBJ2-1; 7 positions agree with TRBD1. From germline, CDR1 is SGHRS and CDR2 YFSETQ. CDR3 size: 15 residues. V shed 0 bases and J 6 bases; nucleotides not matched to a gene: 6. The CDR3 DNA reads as TGCGCCAGCAGCTTGGGAGGGGGCGGGTTCAATGAGCAGTTCTTC. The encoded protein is CASSLGGGGFNEQFF.

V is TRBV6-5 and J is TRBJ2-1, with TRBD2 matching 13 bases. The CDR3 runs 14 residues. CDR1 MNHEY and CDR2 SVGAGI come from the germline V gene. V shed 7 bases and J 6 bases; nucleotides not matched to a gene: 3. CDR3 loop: CASKTSGGANEQFF. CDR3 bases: TGTGCCAGCAAAACTAGCGGGGGGGCCAATGAGCAGTTCTTC.

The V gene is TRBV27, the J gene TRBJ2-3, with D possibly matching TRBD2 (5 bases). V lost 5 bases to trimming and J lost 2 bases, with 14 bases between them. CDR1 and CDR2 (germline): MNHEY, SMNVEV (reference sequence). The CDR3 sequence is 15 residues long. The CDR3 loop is CASSPWTGNTDTQYF. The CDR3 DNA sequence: TGTGCCAGCAGTCCTTGGACTGGAAACACAGATACGCAGTATTTT.

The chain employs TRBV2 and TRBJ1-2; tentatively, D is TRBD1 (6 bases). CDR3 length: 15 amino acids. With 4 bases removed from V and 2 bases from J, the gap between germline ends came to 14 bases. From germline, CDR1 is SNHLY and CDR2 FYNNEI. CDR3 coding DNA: TGTGCCAGCAGTGGCCTAGGACAGATAAACTATGGCTACACCTTC. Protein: CASSGLGQINYGYTF.

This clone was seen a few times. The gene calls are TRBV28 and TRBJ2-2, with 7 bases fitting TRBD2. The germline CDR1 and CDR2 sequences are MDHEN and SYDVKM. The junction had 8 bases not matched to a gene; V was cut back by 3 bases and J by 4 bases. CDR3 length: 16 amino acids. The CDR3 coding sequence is TGTGCCAGCAGTTTTTCAACTAGCGCGGCCACCGGGGAGCTGTTTTTT. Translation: CASSFSTSAATGELFF.

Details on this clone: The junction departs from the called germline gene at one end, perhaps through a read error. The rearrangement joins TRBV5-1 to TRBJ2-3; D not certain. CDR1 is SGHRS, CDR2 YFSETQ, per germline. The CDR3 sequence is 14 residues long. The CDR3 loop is CASRLERYPDTQYF. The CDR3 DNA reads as TGCGCCAGCAGGTTGGAGAGATATCCAGATACGCAGTATTTT.

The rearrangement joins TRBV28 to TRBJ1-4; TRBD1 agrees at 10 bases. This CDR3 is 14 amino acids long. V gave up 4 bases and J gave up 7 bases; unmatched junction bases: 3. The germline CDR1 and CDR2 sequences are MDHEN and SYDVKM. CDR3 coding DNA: TGTGCCAGCAGTTGGGACAGGGGATCTGAAAAACTGTTTTTT. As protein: CASSWDRGSEKLFF.

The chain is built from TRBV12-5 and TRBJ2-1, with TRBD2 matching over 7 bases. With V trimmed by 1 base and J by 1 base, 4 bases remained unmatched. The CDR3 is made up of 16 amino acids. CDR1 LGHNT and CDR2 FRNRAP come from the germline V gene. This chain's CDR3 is CASGLALGGSYNEQFF. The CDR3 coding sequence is TGTGCTAGTGGTTTGGCCTTGGGGGGGTCCTACAATGAGCAGTTCTTC.

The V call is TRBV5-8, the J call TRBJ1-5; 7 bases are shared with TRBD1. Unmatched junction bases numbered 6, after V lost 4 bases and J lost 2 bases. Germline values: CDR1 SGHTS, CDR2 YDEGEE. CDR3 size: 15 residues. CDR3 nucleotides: TGTGCCAGCAGCCCGCCCGGACAGGGCAATCAGCCCCAGCATTTT. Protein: CASSPPGQGNQPQHF.

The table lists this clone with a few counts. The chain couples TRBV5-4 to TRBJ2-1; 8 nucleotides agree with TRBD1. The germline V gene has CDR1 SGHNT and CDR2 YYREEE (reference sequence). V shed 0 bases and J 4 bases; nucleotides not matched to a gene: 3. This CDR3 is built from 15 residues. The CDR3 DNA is TGTGCCAGCAGCTTGGACAGGGGGAGGTACAATGAGCAGTTCTTC. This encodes CASSLDRGRYNEQFF.

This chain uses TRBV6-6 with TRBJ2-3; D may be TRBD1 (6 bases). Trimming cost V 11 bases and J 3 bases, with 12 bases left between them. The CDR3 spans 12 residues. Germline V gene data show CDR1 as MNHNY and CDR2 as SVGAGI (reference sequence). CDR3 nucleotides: TGTGCCGGGCAGGGGAGTACAGATACGCAGTATTTT. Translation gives CAGQGSTDTQYF.

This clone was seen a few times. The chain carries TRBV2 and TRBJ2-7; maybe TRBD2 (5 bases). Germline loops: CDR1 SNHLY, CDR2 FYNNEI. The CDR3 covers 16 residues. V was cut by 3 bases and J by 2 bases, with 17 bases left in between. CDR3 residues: CASSDHSRADTYEQYF. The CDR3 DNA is TGTGCCAGCAGTGATCATTCGCGGGCAGATACCTACGAGCAGTACTTC.

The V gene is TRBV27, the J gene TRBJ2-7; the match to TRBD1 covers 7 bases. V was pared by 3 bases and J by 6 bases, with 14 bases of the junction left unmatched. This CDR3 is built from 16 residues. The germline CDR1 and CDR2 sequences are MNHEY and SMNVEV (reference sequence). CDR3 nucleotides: TGTGCCAGCAGTTTTGGACCGGGACAGTTCCCGTCCGAGCAGTACTTC. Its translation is CASSFGPGQFPSEQYF.

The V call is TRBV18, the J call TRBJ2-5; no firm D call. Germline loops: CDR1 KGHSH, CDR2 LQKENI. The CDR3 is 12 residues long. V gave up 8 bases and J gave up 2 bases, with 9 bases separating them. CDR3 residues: CASVESQETQYF. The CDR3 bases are TGTGCCAGCGTCGAGTCGCAAGAGACCCAGTACTTC.

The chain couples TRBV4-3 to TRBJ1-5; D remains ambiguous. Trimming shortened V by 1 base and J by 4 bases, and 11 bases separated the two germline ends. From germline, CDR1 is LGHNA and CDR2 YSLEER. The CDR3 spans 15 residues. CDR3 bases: TGCGCCAGCAGCCAAGTCCGGGGAGGTAATCAGCCCCAGCATTTT. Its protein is CASSQVRGGNQPQHF.

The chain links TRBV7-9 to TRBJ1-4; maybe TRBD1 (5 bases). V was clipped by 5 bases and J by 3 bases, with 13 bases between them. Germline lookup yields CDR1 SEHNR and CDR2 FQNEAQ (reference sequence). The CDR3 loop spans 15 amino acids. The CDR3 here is CASSPGSGPNEKLFF. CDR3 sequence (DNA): TGTGCCAGCAGCCCAGGATCAGGGCCTAATGAAAAACTGTTTTTT.

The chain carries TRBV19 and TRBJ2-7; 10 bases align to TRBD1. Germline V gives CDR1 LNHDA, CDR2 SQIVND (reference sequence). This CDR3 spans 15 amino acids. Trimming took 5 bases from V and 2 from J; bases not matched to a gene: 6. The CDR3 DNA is TGTGCCAGTAGTTCCGACAGGGGGCCTACCTACGAGCAGTACTTC. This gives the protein CASSSDRGPTYEQYF.

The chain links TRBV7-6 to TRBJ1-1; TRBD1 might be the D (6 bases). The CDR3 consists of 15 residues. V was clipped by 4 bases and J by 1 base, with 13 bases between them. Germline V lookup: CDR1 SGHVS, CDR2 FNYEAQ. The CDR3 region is CASSSGVPQNTEAFF. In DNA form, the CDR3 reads TGTGCCAGCAGCTCAGGGGTCCCCCAGAACACTGAAGCTTTCTTT. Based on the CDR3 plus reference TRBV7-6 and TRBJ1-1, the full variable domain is GAGVSQSPRYKVTKRGQDVALRCDPISGHVSLYWYRQALGQGPEFLTYFNYEAQQDKSGLPNDRFSAERPEGSISTLTIQRTEQRDSAMYRCASSSGVPQNTEAFFGQGTRLTVV.

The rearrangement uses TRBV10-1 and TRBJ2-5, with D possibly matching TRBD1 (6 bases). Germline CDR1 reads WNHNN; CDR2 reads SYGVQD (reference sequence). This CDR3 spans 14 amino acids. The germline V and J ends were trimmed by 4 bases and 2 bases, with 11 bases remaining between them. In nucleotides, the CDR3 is TGCGCCAGCAGTGCGGGACACCAACAAGAGACCCAGTACTTC. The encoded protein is CASSAGHQQETQYF.

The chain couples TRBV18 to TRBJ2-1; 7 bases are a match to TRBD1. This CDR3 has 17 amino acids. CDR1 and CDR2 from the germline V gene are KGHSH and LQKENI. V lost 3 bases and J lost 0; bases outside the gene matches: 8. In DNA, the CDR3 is TGTGCCAGCTCACCTTTCGCCGGGACAGCCTCCTACAATGAGCAGTTCTTC. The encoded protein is CASSPFAGTASYNEQFF.

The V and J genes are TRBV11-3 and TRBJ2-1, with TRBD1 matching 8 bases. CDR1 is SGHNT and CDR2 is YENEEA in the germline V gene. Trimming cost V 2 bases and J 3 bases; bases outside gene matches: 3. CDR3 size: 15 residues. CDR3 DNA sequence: TGTGCCAGCAGCTTACGGACAGGGCACTACAATGAGCAGTTCTTC. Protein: CASSLRTGHYNEQFF.

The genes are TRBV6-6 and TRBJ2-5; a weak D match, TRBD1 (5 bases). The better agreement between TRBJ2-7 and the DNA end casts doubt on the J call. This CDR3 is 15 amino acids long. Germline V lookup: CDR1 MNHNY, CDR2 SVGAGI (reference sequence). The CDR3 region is CASRDPKRGSYEQYF. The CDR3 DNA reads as TGTGCCAGCAGGGATCCCAAAAGGGGCTCCTACGAGCAGTACTTC.